These 18 T cell receptor beta chains were all obtained from the same sample, sequenced in a study of blood T cells in healthy people across ages. The authors ran a second PCR of about 6 to 11 cycles using a sample-barcoded 5' primer and a J-beta primer mix. TCRdb recomputed calls from the 5' RACE reads with MiXCR, one row per CDR3 protein. The sample lists approximately 900,000 distinct CDR3 sequences; 25% to 35% were seen once. These same data were also listed under a study on T cells of mothers and their children.

Sequencing was done on a sample of blood. The receptors were sampled from a woman aged 35 to 49 in good health.

There are a few counts of this clonotype. The chain joins TRBV9 to TRBJ2-5; TRBD1 matches 7 bases. The CDR3 length is 16 residues. With 3 bases clipped from V and 4 bases from J, the junction kept 12 bases outside the gene matches. Germline values: CDR1 SGDLS, CDR2 YYNGEE. The CDR3 reads CASSGQGGNLGETQYF. As DNA, the CDR3 is TGTGCCAGCAGCGGACAGGGTGGGAACCTTGGAGAGACCCAGTACTTC. The whole variable domain, remainder taken from reference TRBV9 and TRBJ2-5, is DSGVTQTPKHLITATGQRVTLRCSPRSGDLSVYWYQQSLDQGLQFLIQYYNGEERAKGNILERFSAQQFPDLHSELNLSSLELGDSALYFCASSGQGGNLGETQYFGPGTRLLVL.

This clonotype was counted a few times. A much larger clone differs from this one at a single base, so this may be a read error. The chain employs TRBV6-1 and TRBJ2-4; D gene unclear. The J call is in doubt because the DNA end fits TRBJ2-7 better. Germline assignment: CDR1 MNHNS and CDR2 SASEGT. The length of the CDR3 is 13 residues. The CDR3 DNA is TGTGCCAGCAGTAAGTCCTGGGGCTACGAGCAGTACTTC. It is translated as CASSKSWGYEQYF.

This clonotype was observed a few times. This chain links TRBV7-9 with TRBJ1-2; tentative D call: TRBD1 (5 bases). This CDR3 is 15 amino acids long. Deletions cut 5 bases from V and 5 bases from J, with 18 bases between. Looked up from germline, CDR1 is SEHNR and CDR2 is FQNEAQ (reference sequence). Here the CDR3 DNA reads TGTGCCAGCAGCGATTCAGGGAGAGGGGAGTATGGCTACACCTTC. It codes for CASSDSGRGEYGYTF. The full variable domain, with the rest looked up from reference TRBV7-9 and TRBJ1-2, is DTGVSQNPRHKITKRGQNVTFRCDPISEHNRLYWYRQTLGQGPEFLTYFQNEAQLEKSRLLSDRFSAERPKGSFSTLEIQRTEQGDSAMYLCASSDSGRGEYGYTFGSGTRLTVV.

This clonotype was observed a few times. This rearrangement joins TRBV3-1 to TRBJ2-5; 8 nucleotides agree with TRBD2. V shed 4 bases, J shed 0 bases, and the junction held 13 bases outside the gene matches. This CDR3 contains 18 residues. Germline loops: CDR1 LGHDT, CDR2 YNNKEL (reference sequence). Here the CDR3 reads CASSRAPAVAGNQETQYF. CDR3 nucleotides: TGTGCCAGCAGCCGGGCCCCGGCGGTAGCGGGGAACCAAGAGACCCAGTACTTC.

The J gene is TRBJ2-7, the V gene TRBV12-3 or TRBV12-4; no clear D gene. The ends were cut back, 8 bases at V and 0 bases at J, with 14 bases in the middle. The CDR3 totals 14 residues. The CDR3 nucleotides are TGTGCCAGCCAAACCGGGCCAAGCTCCTACGAGCAGTACTTC. This gives the protein CASQTGPSSYEQYF.

Remarks on this clonotype: One junction end does not reproduce the germline sequence, and a read error may be involved. V and J are TRBV5-6 and TRBJ2-1, with unresolved D. CDR1 SGHDT and CDR2 YYEEEE come from the germline V gene. There are 13 residues in the CDR3. For the CDR3, the DNA is TGTGCCAGCAACTTGGAAGGCAGTCAAGAGCAGTTCTTC. Translated, it gives CASNLEGSQEQFF.

This chain connects TRBV12-3 or TRBV12-4 to TRBJ2-2, with 11 bases that match TRBD2. The CDR3 loop spans 16 amino acids. J was trimmed by 3 bases and V by 6 bases; bases with no gene match: 6. The CDR3 sequence: CASSLSGGAYTGELFF. The CDR3 coding sequence is TGTGCCAGCAGCCTTAGCGGGGGGGCCTACACCGGGGAGCTGTTTTTT.

The chain carries TRBV5-1 and TRBJ1-2; perhaps TRBD1 as D (5 bases). With 9 bases removed from V and 4 bases from J, the gap between germline ends came to 28 bases. Germline V gives CDR1 SGHRS, CDR2 YFSETQ. This CDR3 region has 17 residues. In DNA form, the CDR3 reads TGCGCCACCCGGGAAGGGAACCAGCAGGGCCTTCTCTATGGCTACACCTTC. It is translated as CATREGNQQGLLYGYTF.

This clonotype came up a few times. Possible read error: a much larger clone is one base away. The chain joins TRBV6-4 to TRBJ2-5; a possible D gene is TRBD2 (7 bases). The germline V gene encodes CDR1 MRHNA and CDR2 SNTAGT. Trimming removed 8 bases from V and 1 base from J, with 20 bases in between. The CDR3 runs 16 residues. The CDR3 sequence is CASSPSTGGVQETQYF. The CDR3 DNA sequence: TGTGCCAGCTCCCCCTCGACGGGGGGCGTCCAAGAGACCCAGTACTTC.

This clonotype was found many times. The chain uses TRBV29-1 and TRBJ1-1; 9 bases are shared with TRBD1. The CDR3 covers 13 residues. Germline V gives CDR1 SQVTM, CDR2 ANQGSEA. The V gene end was trimmed by 7 bases and the J gene end by 3 bases; junction bases not matched to a gene: 6. In DNA, the CDR3 is TGCAGCGCCGGGACAGGGTCCCACACTGAAGCTTTCTTT. This sequence encodes CSAGTGSHTEAFF.

This clonotype was found many times. V usage is TRBV29-1 and J usage is TRBJ2-3; D might be TRBD1 (5 bases). CDR3 length: 11 residues. The V end lost 6 bases, the J end lost 6 bases, and 10 bases lay between the germline ends. The V gene's germline CDR1 is SQVTM and CDR2 ANQGSEA. CDR3 sequence: CSVKGVDTQYF. The CDR3 DNA sequence: TGCAGCGTAAAAGGGGTGGATACGCAGTATTTT.

The sample holds a few counts of this clonotype. This chain uses TRBV7-9 with TRBJ1-1; D is uncertain. CDR1 and CDR2 from the germline V gene are SEHNR and FQNEAQ (reference sequence). There are 14 residues in the CDR3. V lost 7 bases, J lost 2 bases, and 14 bases lay in between. The CDR3 nucleotides are TGTGCCAGCAATAGTAGGGTCGGAAACACTGAAGCTTTCTTT. It yields the protein CASNSRVGNTEAFF.

The count of this clonotype is one. Mismatch with germline at one junction end may stem from a read error. The V call is TRBV4-2, the J call TRBJ2-3; the D is unclear. The CDR3 is 14 amino acids. The germline gives CDR1 LGHNA, CDR2 YNFKEQ. CDR3: CAGSQDLGTDTQYF. As DNA, the CDR3 is TGTGCCGGCAGCCAAGATCTTGGAACAGATACGCAGTATTTT.

At least ten counts were recorded for this clonotype. The chain employs TRBV7-2 and TRBJ2-7; the D is unclear. This CDR3 contains 15 residues. V lost 1 base, J lost 2 bases, and 12 bases lay in between. Germline V gives CDR1 SGHTA, CDR2 FQGNSA. CDR3 protein: CASSLGSAITYEQYF. In nucleotides, the CDR3 is TGTGCCAGCAGCTTAGGATCGGCGATCACCTACGAGCAGTACTTC. Based on the CDR3 plus reference TRBV7-2 and TRBJ2-7, the full variable domain is GAGVSQSPSNKVTEKGKDVELRCDPISGHTALYWYRQSLGQGLEFLIYFQGNSAPDKSGLPSDRFSAERTGGSVSTLTIQRTQQEDSAVYLCASSLGSAITYEQYFGPGTRLTVT.

This chain links TRBV6-1 with TRBJ2-1; 7 bases match TRBD1. The CDR3 has 14 residues. The trim removed 6 bases at V and 10 bases at J, leaving 12 bases unmatched. Germline V gives CDR1 MNHNS, CDR2 SASEGT. The CDR3 DNA is TGTGCCAGCAGCACAAGGGACAGCTCCTACGAGCAGTTCTTC. This codes for CASSTRDSSYEQFF.

This chain connects TRBV9 to TRBJ2-5, with 8 bases identical to TRBD2. Trimming removed 1 base from V and 1 base from J; junction bases left unmatched: 6. CDR1 is SGDLS, CDR2 YYNGEE, per germline. The CDR3 is 16 residues long. In DNA, the CDR3 is TGTGCCAGCAGCGTACGTACGGGAGGGACCCAAGAGACCCAGTACTTC. It is translated as CASSVRTGGTQETQYF.

The chain carries TRBV18 and TRBJ1-2; D is perhaps TRBD1 (5 bases). Germline assignment: CDR1 KGHSH and CDR2 LQKENI. The germline V and J ends were trimmed by 2 bases and 8 bases, with 21 bases remaining between them. The CDR3 runs 16 residues. This CDR3 reads CASSPEAGIAPRGYTF. CDR3 coding DNA: TGTGCCAGCTCACCAGAGGCAGGGATAGCCCCCAGAGGCTACACCTTC.

In this sample, this clonotype turned up many times. V and J are TRBV7-2 and TRBJ2-3; unclear D gene. Deletions cut 1 base from V and 1 base from J, with 9 bases between. CDR3 length equals 15 residues. The V gene's germline CDR1 is SGHTA and CDR2 FQGNSA. The chain's CDR3 is CASSLVYSGTDTQYF. Written as DNA, the CDR3 is TGTGCCAGCAGCTTAGTGTACAGCGGCACAGATACGCAGTATTTT.